The 6 T cell receptor beta chains below were found in one sample sequenced in a study of cytomegalovirus exposure and HLA in healthy donors. Amplification used 60 Vbeta primers and 13 Jbeta primers. TCRdb's table, derived via immunoSEQ multiplex PCR, lists solely in-frame clones and lacks some. There are 96,000 or so clones in the sample, with 5.5% held by the top ten. Sequenced material: PBMCs. The source of these receptors is a girl between 5 and 17 years old in good health and CMV-seropositive.

The chain couples TRBV7-6 to TRBJ2-7; 9 nucleotides align to TRBD1. The CDR3 is made up of 13 amino acids. CDR1 and CDR2 from the germline V gene are SGHVS and FNYEAQ. With V trimmed by 11 bases and J by 3 bases, 8 bases remained unmatched. The CDR3 nucleotides read TGTGCCGCGAGGGGACAGGGAAACTACGAGCAGTACTTC. The encoded protein is CAARGQGNYEQYF.

The chain links TRBV25-1 to TRBJ1-1, with D unclear. Trimming left V 8 bases short and J 1 base short, with 11 bases between. Germline-derived CDR1 and CDR2 are MGHDK and SYGVNS. This CDR3 has 13 amino acids. The CDR3 DNA reads as TGTGCCAGCCGTGGCCAGGCGAACACTGAAGCTTTCTTT. It encodes CASRGQANTEAFF.

Remarks on this clone: The same CDR3 arises from other DNA sequences in this sample as well. The chain links TRBV6-8 to TRBJ1-5; TRBD1 matches 10 bases. The germline V gene encodes CDR1 MNHGY and CDR2 SAAAGT. The CDR3 totals 23 residues. The trim removed 0 bases at V and 1 base at J, leaving 21 bases unmatched. CDR3 region: CASSYSASQTPMTGGGSNQPQHF. The CDR3 coding sequence is TGTGCCAGCAGTTACTCCGCGTCTCAAACCCCCATGACAGGGGGCGGGAGCAATCAGCCCCAGCATTTT.

This chain joins TRBV5-1 and TRBJ2-7, with D tentatively TRBD2 (7 bases). Between the trimmed V and J ends, which lost 4 bases and 6 bases, there was a span of 20 bases. The length of the CDR3 is 15 residues. Germline V CDR1 and CDR2: SGHRS, YFSETQ. In DNA, the CDR3 is TGCGCCAGCAGCGCTGATTGGGGGCTAGCGGTCGAGCAGTACTTC. Its protein is CASSADWGLAVEQYF.

The chain carries TRBV6-1 and TRBJ1-5; D unclear. CDR3 length: 13 residues. The germline gives CDR1 MNHNS, CDR2 SASEGT. With 8 bases removed from V and 2 bases from J, the gap between germline ends came to 10 bases. The CDR3, as DNA: TGTGCCAGCCAGGTCCAGGGCAATCAGCCCCAGCATTTT. Its protein product is CASQVQGNQPQHF.

J is TRBJ1-1 and V is TRBV4-1, with D hard to call. The germline V gene encodes CDR1 MGHRA and CDR2 YSYEKL. V lost 1 base and J lost 7, with 4 bases in between. This CDR3 region has 11 residues. The CDR3 spells CASSQAGEAFF. Written as DNA, the CDR3 is TGCGCCAGCAGCCAAGCAGGTGAAGCTTTCTTT.